The clone carrying this T cell receptor (beta chain) has a handful of counts. The data stem from a study of response to subunit inactivated influenza vaccine. V was trimmed by 6 bases and J by 0 bases, leaving 15 bases between them. The CDR3 is 17 amino acids. TCRdb ran MiXCR on the RT-PCR reads and lists one entry per CDR3 protein. The repertoire consists of more than 500,000 distinct CDR3 sequences, with roughly 10% occurring once and the leading ten covering approximately 11%. The data were also submitted as part of a second study, on T cells expressing NK-cell markers. Turning to that study: Libraries used 5'RACE template switching adding universal primer site and UMIs.

The rearrangement joins TRBV12-3 or TRBV12-4 to TRBJ2-6; perhaps TRBD1 as D (6 bases). This clonotype originated in a middle-aged man who received an inactivated influenza vaccine. The sample here was PBMCs from blood, taken on the day of vaccination. CDR3 amino acids: CASSPPTGASGANVLTF. The CDR3 bases are TGTGCCAGCAGCCCACCGACAGGCGCCTCTGGGGCCAACGTCCTGACTTTC.